This T cell receptor (beta chain) was profiled in a study of blood T cell repertoires in COVID-19. Some clones are missing from TCRdb's copy, which holds only in-frame ones; the method was immunoSEQ multiplex PCR. The sample has around 310,000 clones; roughly 90% are singletons. This CDR3 has 13 residues. CDR1 MDHEN and CDR2 SYDVKM come from the germline V gene. V lost 5 bases and J 0 bases, leaving 7 bases between the germline ends. The source material was PBMCs or T cells enriched from blood (not recorded which). The gene calls are TRBV28 and TRBJ1-1, with D hard to call. The TCR sequence derives from a woman aged 25 to 39 who had recovered from COVID-19. The CDR3 sequence: CASSPKMNTEAFF. The CDR3 DNA follows: TGTGCCAGCAGTCCTAAAATGAACACTGAAGCTTTCTTT.